Listed below are T cell receptor beta chains from one sample, sequenced in a study of ipilimumab plus nivolumab after autologous stem cell transplantation. Some clones are missing from TCRdb's copy, which holds only in-frame ones; the method was immunoSEQ multiplex PCR. The top ten hold about 9.4% of the sample, which has more than 15,000 clones, roughly 85% seen once. Sample: PBMCs, taken in a trial of ipilimumab plus nivolumab as post-transplant consolidation. All receptors come from a male donor with diffuse large B-cell lymphoma. Each CDR3 is given with its conserved first and last residue. A D gene is named only where the DNA matches it firmly. Part of the rows lack a size; the others show once, few, many or a class for expanded clones.

>-|-|TRBJ1-1|TRBV9
TGTGCCAGCAGCGTGAGGACTGGGTTCGCCGAAGCTTTCTTT
CASSVRTGFAEAFF
>-|-|TRBJ2-7|TRBV9
TGTGCCAGCAGCTCCTCGGGGGTCTCCTACGAGCAGTACTTC
CASSSSGVSYEQYF
>few|TRBD2|TRBJ2-1|TRBV5-1
TGCGCCAGCAGCGCTGGACTAGCGCTGAGTGAGCAGTTCTTC
CASSAGLALSEQFF
>-|TRBD1|TRBJ2-7|TRBV2
TGTGCCAGCACCCACAGGGGACAGGGCCGCGCGCAGTACTTC
CASTHRGQGRAQYF
>-|-|TRBJ2-2|TRBV4-3
TGCGCCAGCAGCCGGACGGAGAACACCGGGGAGCTGTTTTTT
CASSRTENTGELFF
>-|TRBD1|TRBJ2-7|TRBV6-1
TGTGCCAGCAGTACAGGACAGGGCCGCCCCTACGAGCAGTACTTC
CASSTGQGRPYEQYF
>once|TRBD2|TRBJ2-3|TRBV6-5
TGTGCCAGCAAAATAGTAGCGGGGGGCACAGATACGCAGTATTTT
CASKIVAGGTDTQYF
>few|TRBD1|TRBJ1-1|TRBV5-6
TGTGCCAGCAGCTGGGGACAGGGCTGGAACACTGAAGCTTTCTTT
CASSWGQGWNTEAFF
>-|-|TRBJ2-3|TRBV29-1
TGCAGCGTTGGTCGGGCTAGGGATACGCAGTATTTT
CSVGRARDTQYF
>-|TRBD2|TRBJ2-3|TRBV6-1
TGTGCCAGCAGACTAGCGGGGAACACAGATACGCAGTATTTT
CASRLAGNTDTQYF
>-|TRBD1|TRBJ1-3|TRBV4-1
TGCGCCAGCAGCCAGGACCGGGACAGGGTAGCTTCTGGAAACACCATATATTTT
CASSQDRDRVASGNTIYF
>once|TRBD1|TRBJ2-5|TRBV29-1
TGCAGCGTTGATGCGACCCAGGGGGCGCTTGAGACCCAGTACTTC
CSVDATQGALETQYF
>-|-|TRBJ2-1|TRBV6-5
TGTGCCAGCAGTTACTCGATACAAAACAATGAGCAGTTCTTC
CASSYSIQNNEQFF
>-|TRBD2|TRBJ2-3|TRBV25-1
TGTGCCACCGCCTGGGGGGGGACGGGTACGCAGTATTTT
CATAWGGTGTQYF
>once|TRBD1|TRBJ2-5|TRBV5-4
TGTGCCAGCAGCAGGGGACAGGGACCCCAAGAGACCCAGTACTTC
CASSRGQGPQETQYF
>-|TRBD1|TRBJ1-4|TRBV7-9
TGTGCCAGCAGCCCGGACAGGTCGGGGAGTCAAAAACTGTTTTTT
CASSPDRSGSQKLFF
>medium-sized|-|TRBJ2-7|TRBV7-2
TGTGCCAGCAGCTTAGGGTCGGTGCCCTACGAGCAGTACTTC
CASSLGSVPYEQYF
>-|TRBD2|TRBJ2-5|TRBV10-2
TGCGCCAGCAGTGACGTAGGGGTAGCGGGGGGGCTGGGAGAGACCCAGTACTTC
CASSDVGVAGGLGETQYF
>-|-|TRBJ1-1|TRBV19
TGTGCCAGTAGTATGTATCAGGGAGCCACTGAAGCTTTCTTT
CASSMYQGATEAFF
>-|-|TRBJ2-3|TRBV6-1
TGTGCCAGCAGTGAAGCTCGAGTAGGGTCGCAGTATTTT
CASSEARVGSQYF
>-|-|TRBJ2-1|TRBV20-1
TGCAGTGCTCTCCAGGGAGGTGAGCAGTTCTTC
CSALQGGEQFF
>-|TRBD1|TRBJ2-7|TRBV6-5
TGTGCCAGCAGCCCCGCCACTAGGGGGCCCTACGAGCAGTACTTC
CASSPATRGPYEQYF
>-|-|TRBJ2-5|TRBV6-1
TGTGCCAGCAGTGAAGAGGGGGGAGAGACCCAGTACTTC
CASSEEGGETQYF
>-|-|TRBJ1-1|TRBV5-1
TGCGCCAGCAGCTTGGAGTGGGGGACCTCGGGTACTGAAGCTTTCTTT
CASSLEWGTSGTEAFF